Following are 5 T cell receptor beta chains from one sample sequenced in a study of patients and donors after allogeneic stem cell transplantation. MiXCR, run by TCRdb on the RT-PCR reads, gives a single entry per CDR3 protein. The sample has roughly 960,000 distinct CDR3 sequences, more than 15% seen once. The material sequenced was blood, either unsorted or a sorted T cell fraction (not recorded which). All receptors come from a human donor who was either an allogeneic HSCT recipient or a stem cell or donor lymphocyte infusion donor (not recorded which). It is not recorded whose cells these are; they may come from a transplant donor.

This clonotype was counted many times. This chain uses TRBV12-3 or TRBV12-4 with TRBJ1-1; D might be TRBD1 (6 bases). Trimming took off 4 bases at V and 3 bases at J, with 9 bases between the two ends. CDR3 size: 13 residues. CDR3 DNA sequence: TGTGCCAGCAGTTACAGGGACGACACTGAAGCTTTCTTT. Amino acid sequence: CASSYRDDTEAFF.

This clonotype was observed a few times. V and J are TRBV4-1 and TRBJ2-7; D is unresolved. Germline loops: CDR1 MGHRA, CDR2 YSYEKL. CDR3 size: 12 residues. V was shortened by 5 bases and J by 3 bases, with 8 bases between the two germline ends. The CDR3 is CASSDSRYEQYF. CDR3 nucleotide sequence: TGCGCCAGCAGCGATTCTCGCTACGAGCAGTACTTC.

This clonotype was seen a handful of times. The chain carries TRBV6-5 and TRBJ1-3, with D tentatively TRBD1 (6 bases). Trimming shortened V by 4 bases and J by 2 bases, and 9 bases separated the two germline ends. Per the germline V gene, CDR1 is MNHEY and CDR2 is SVGAGI. The CDR3 extends over 14 amino acids. CDR3 sequence: CASSSAGAGNTIYF. Written as DNA, the CDR3 is TGTGCCAGCAGTTCGGCAGGGGCTGGAAACACCATATATTTT.

This sequence joins TRBV20-1 and TRBJ1-2; D uncertain. Germline-derived CDR1 and CDR2 are DFQATT and SNEGSKA (reference sequence). Trimming took off 4 bases at V and 1 base at J, with 16 bases between the two ends. The CDR3 has 15 residues. The CDR3, as DNA: TGCAGTGCTACCGCGGCGGGCAGGATTAACTATGGCTACACCTTC. It codes for CSATAAGRINYGYTF.

This clonotype was found a few times. The chain uses TRBV3-1 and TRBJ2-5, with a tentative D call TRBD2 (6 bases). From germline, CDR1 is LGHDT and CDR2 YNNKEL (reference sequence). This CDR3 is 16 amino acids long. V was trimmed by 1 base and J by 11 bases, leaving 23 bases between them. The CDR3 protein is CASSQGRLAWPGTQYF. The CDR3 nucleotides are TGTGCCAGCAGCCAAGGCAGGCTAGCGTGGCCCGGGACTCAGTACTTC.